Below are 4 T cell receptor beta chains sequenced from a single sample in a study of Graves' ophthalmopathy and Graves' hyperthyroidism. Transcripts of RNA were the source for amplifying TCR beta CDR3 regions. Second-round multiplex PCR followed a first-round RT-PCR using HTBI primers. One entry per CDR3 protein, called by TCRdb with MiXCR from the multiplex PCR reads. The sample holds roughly 1.1 million distinct CDR3 sequences, less than 45% seen once. Sequencing was carried out using peripheral blood or thyroid tissue (not recorded which). The receptors come from an adult man with Graves' hyperthyroidism.

This clonotype was detected many times. This chain uses TRBV15 with TRBJ2-2; 7 bases agree with TRBD1. This CDR3 spans 18 amino acids. Germline CDR1 is LNHNV and CDR2 is YYDKDF (reference sequence). The V segment lost 0 bases and the J segment 5 bases; nucleotides outside the gene matches: 12. The CDR3 region is CATSRDKPGQRFTGELFF. Here the CDR3 DNA reads TGTGCCACCAGCAGAGATAAACCGGGACAGCGGTTTACCGGGGAGCTGTTTTTT.

This clonotype was found many times. This sequence joins TRBV7-9 and TRBJ2-2; D unresolved. V gave up 7 bases and J gave up 4 bases, with 7 bases separating them. The CDR3 sequence is 12 residues long. Germline-derived CDR1 and CDR2 are SEHNR and FQNEAQ (reference sequence). CDR3 sequence reads: CASMGSTGELFF. DNA of the CDR3: TGTGCCAGCATGGGATCCACCGGGGAGCTGTTTTTT.

This clonotype was observed once. The gene calls are TRBV9 and TRBJ1-3; the D is unclear. The CDR3 runs to 13 residues. CDR1 is SGDLS and CDR2 is YYNGEE in the germline V gene. Trimming left V 3 bases short and J 5 bases short, with 9 bases between. CDR3 sequence (DNA): TGTGCCAGCAGCGGGGATTCTAGAAACACCATATATTTT. Protein: CASSGDSRNTIYF. The full variable domain, its missing parts supplied by reference TRBV9 and TRBJ1-3, is DSGVTQTPKHLITATGQRVTLRCSPRSGDLSVYWYQQSLDQGLQFLIQYYNGEERAKGNILERFSAQQFPDLHSELNLSSLELGDSALYFCASSGDSRNTIYFGEGSWLTVV.

The gene calls are TRBV13 and TRBJ2-7; 10 nucleotides line up with TRBD1. The V segment lost 4 bases and the J segment 6 bases; nucleotides outside the gene matches: 15. Per the germline V gene, CDR1 is PRHDT and CDR2 is FYEKMQ (reference sequence). This CDR3 comprises 17 residues. The CDR3 is CASSSTPGTGVSIEQYF. The CDR3 nucleotides are TGTGCCAGCAGCTCCACCCCCGGGACAGGGGTCTCGATCGAGCAGTACTTC.